The sequence of this T cell receptor (beta chain) was determined in a study of cytomegalovirus exposure and HLA in healthy donors. Study overall: A prior analysis found roughly 110 million unique TCR beta sequences from 170 million or so T cells. Broader study findings: Earlier analysis found most TCR beta V segments productive about 90% or about 30% of the time.

The PCR used 60 Vbeta and 13 Jbeta primers. Generated by immunoSEQ multiplex PCR, the TCRdb table keeps only in-frame clones and is missing some. The table records some 160,000 clones, over 60% of them present only once. Germline V CDR1 and CDR2: SQVTM, ANQGSEA. The CDR3 runs to 12 residues. V was cut by 4 bases and J by 4 bases, with 10 bases left in between. Note on this clone: Its target is not known.

The chain uses TRBV29-1 and TRBJ1-2; TRBD1 is a possible D gene (5 bases). The sequencing sample was made of PBMCs. This clonotype was obtained from a woman in her 30s in good health and CMV-seronegative. The CDR3 DNA sequence: TGCAGCGTTGTGGAGGGGATCTATGGCTACACCTTC. Translated, it gives CSVVEGIYGYTF.